Below are 31 T cell receptor beta chains sequenced from a single sample in a study of cytomegalovirus exposure and HLA in healthy donors. The data were produced by immunoSEQ multiplex PCR, yet TCRdb's version contains in-frame clones alone and is incomplete. The data show over 200,000 clones, about 91% seen once. Specimen: PBMCs. These receptor sequences come from a woman aged 18-30 years in good health and CMV-seronegative.

CDR3: CTSSPDIKREVPYNEQFF. The CDR3 region has the DNA TGCACCAGCAGCCCAGATATCAAACGGGAGGTCCCCTACAATGAGCAGTTCTTC. The chain couples TRBV1 to TRBJ2-1; TRBD2 is the table's D call and was not checked against the DNA. TRBV1 is listed as a pseudogene. The CDR3 is made up of 18 amino acids.

The chain couples TRBV5-6 to TRBJ2-7; 7 nucleotides align to TRBD2. Germline V gene sequence: CDR1 SGHDT, CDR2 YYEEEE. The CDR3 loop spans 15 amino acids. The J segment lost 1 base and the V segment lost 4 bases, leaving 8 bases of the junction unmatched. The CDR3 region is CASSLLTSVSYEQYF. CDR3 nucleotides: TGTGCCAGCAGCCTCCTAACTAGCGTTTCCTACGAGCAGTACTTC.

The chain links TRBV5-4 to TRBJ2-7; 13 positions agree with TRBD2. The CDR3 loop spans 15 amino acids. V was clipped by 4 bases and J by 3 bases; unmatched bases: 4. Germline-derived CDR1 and CDR2 are SGHNT and YYREEE (reference sequence). Here the CDR3 reads CASSAGTSGNYEQYF. In DNA form, the CDR3 reads TGTGCCAGCAGCGCGGGGACTAGCGGGAACTACGAGCAGTACTTC.

The chain's CDR3 is CASSDLGNTEAFF. The CDR3 bases are TGTGCCAGCAGTGATCTAGGGAACACTGAAGCTTTCTTT. This chain joins TRBV6-1 and TRBJ1-1, with D unresolved. The CDR3 is 13 residues long. V shed 3 bases and J shed 1 base, with 6 bases lying between them. CDR1 and CDR2 from the germline V gene are MNHNS and SASEGT.

The chain uses TRBV5-1 and TRBJ2-1; 10 bases are a match to TRBD2. CDR3 length equals 13 residues. Germline assignment: CDR1 SGHRS and CDR2 YFSETQ. Trimming at V came to 4 bases and at J to 9 bases, leaving 4 bases not matched to a gene. CDR3 sequence: CASSPLAGVEQFF. The CDR3 nucleotides read TGCGCCAGCAGCCCGCTAGCGGGAGTTGAGCAGTTCTTC.

V and J are TRBV27 and TRBJ2-7; no clear D. The CDR3 is 12 amino acids. Per the germline V gene, CDR1 is MNHEY and CDR2 is SMNVEV (reference sequence). Trimming removed 5 bases at V and 6 bases at J, with 11 bases between. DNA for the CDR3: TGTGCCAGCAGTCTCCGAGGCGGCGAGCAGTACTTC. Protein product: CASSLRGGEQYF.

The J gene is TRBJ2-2, the V gene TRBV6-5; D not certain. Looked up from germline, CDR1 is MNHEY and CDR2 is SVGAGI. This CDR3 spans 13 amino acids. Trimming pared 4 bases from V and 6 bases from J, leaving 9 bases between. The CDR3 is CASSSSVAGELFF. The CDR3 coding sequence is TGTGCCAGCAGTTCGTCGGTTGCCGGGGAGCTGTTTTTT.

The chain uses TRBV6-5 and TRBJ2-7, with a weak D call TRBD1 (7 bases). V lost 2 bases to trimming and J lost 3 bases, with 11 bases between them. The CDR3 has 14 amino acids. The germline V gene has CDR1 MNHEY and CDR2 SVGAGI. The CDR3 nucleotides read TGTGCCAGCAGTTACGTCCAGGGGGGCTACGAGCAGTACTTC. Translation gives CASSYVQGGYEQYF.

The genes are TRBV5-4 and TRBJ2-7, with a possible D match to TRBD1 (6 bases). The CDR3 covers 14 residues. Germline V gene data show CDR1 as SGHNT and CDR2 as YYREEE (reference sequence). V lost 4 bases and J 4 bases, leaving 15 bases between the germline ends. DNA for the CDR3: TGTGCCAGCAGCCCACAGGGAGCCCCGTACGAGCAGTACTTC. Protein product: CASSPQGAPYEQYF.

This rearrangement joins TRBV27 to TRBJ2-3; D is ambiguous. Trimming stripped 3 bases from V and 4 bases from J, with 5 bases between. CDR1 and CDR2 from the germline V gene are MNHEY and SMNVEV (reference sequence). This CDR3 is 12 amino acids long. In DNA form, the CDR3 reads TGTGCCAGCAGTTTTTCTCCAGATACGCAGTATTTT. This codes for CASSFSPDTQYF.

V is TRBV9 and J is TRBJ2-5; D remains unclear. In germline, CDR1 is SGDLS, CDR2 YYNGEE. Between the trimmed V and J ends, which lost 4 bases and 2 bases, there was a span of 12 bases. The CDR3 has 14 residues. Here the CDR3 reads CASSSTARQETQYF. In nucleotides, the CDR3 is TGTGCCAGCAGCTCAACTGCGCGGCAAGAGACCCAGTACTTC.

This clone appeared a few times. The gene calls are TRBV19 and TRBJ2-1, with no clear D. Germline-derived CDR1 and CDR2 are LNHDA and SQIVND (reference sequence). The CDR3 is made up of 12 amino acids. V was trimmed by 4 bases and J by 3 bases, leaving 4 bases between them. CDR3 loop: CASSSGYNEQFF. Here the CDR3 DNA reads TGTGCCAGTAGTAGCGGCTACAATGAGCAGTTCTTC.

This chain links TRBV2 with TRBJ1-2; no definite D call. V was clipped by 4 bases and J by 2 bases, with 17 bases between them. CDR1 and CDR2 (germline): SNHLY, FYNNEI. CDR3 length: 16 residues. This chain's CDR3 is CASSAGFGNSNYGYTF. The CDR3 region has the DNA TGTGCCAGCAGTGCGGGTTTCGGTAATTCAAACTATGGCTACACCTTC.

The table lists this clone with a count of one. This chain links TRBV7-2 with TRBJ2-7, with TRBD2 identical over 7 bases. This CDR3 is built from 16 residues. Germline CDR1 SGHTA, CDR2 FQGNSA. With 1 base clipped from V and 3 bases from J, the junction kept 9 bases outside the gene matches. The CDR3 spells CASSLGGRDYLYEQYF. The DNA for the CDR3 is TGTGCCAGCAGCTTAGGAGGAAGGGACTACCTCTACGAGCAGTACTTC.

The chain joins TRBV21-1 to TRBJ2-7; the table's D call of TRBD1 was not tested on the DNA. TRBV21-1 is a pseudogene. CDR3 length: 16 residues. This CDR3 is CASSKIEWTVSYEQYF. The CDR3 DNA reads TGTGCCAGCAGCAAAATAGAGTGGACAGTCTCCTACGAGCAGTACTTC.

This rearrangement joins TRBV19 to TRBJ2-1, with 9 nucleotides matching TRBD1. The CDR3 sequence is 15 residues long. J lost 4 bases, V lost 5 bases, and 6 bases had no gene match. The germline V gene has CDR1 LNHDA and CDR2 SQIVND (reference sequence). CDR3: CASSQPGTGYNEQFF. CDR3 sequence (DNA): TGTGCCAGTAGTCAACCTGGGACAGGGTACAATGAGCAGTTCTTC.

The J gene is TRBJ2-7, the V gene TRBV7-9; no definite D call. CDR3 length equals 12 residues. From germline, CDR1 is SEHNR and CDR2 FQNEAQ (reference sequence). V shed 4 bases and J shed 0 bases, with 4 bases lying between them. This CDR3 is CASSSLSYEQYF. The CDR3 DNA is TGTGCCAGCAGCTCCCTCTCCTACGAGCAGTACTTC.

This CDR3 reads CASSFSARNTIYF. CDR3 nucleotides: TGTGCCAGCAGCTTCAGTGCCAGGAACACCATATATTTT. The chain recombines TRBV5-8 with TRBJ1-3, with D unresolved. Germline V gene lookup returns CDR1 SGHTS and CDR2 YDEGEE. This CDR3 region has 13 residues. V lost 2 bases and J lost 7, with 10 bases in between.

The V and J genes are TRBV28 and TRBJ2-1, with TRBD2 as a possible D gene (5 bases). The V gene lost 2 bases and the J gene lost 10 bases, with 15 bases spanning the gap. CDR3 length equals 14 residues. Germline V gene data show CDR1 as MDHEN and CDR2 as SYDVKM. The CDR3 bases are TGTGCCAGCAGTTTACTCCAGTACTCTAGCGAGCAGTTCTTC. It codes for CASSLLQYSSEQFF.

The rearrangement uses TRBV27 and TRBJ2-7; 8 bases fit TRBD1. V trimming: 8 bases; J trimming: 4 bases; junction bases outside the gene matches: 10. The V gene's germline CDR1 is MNHEY and CDR2 SMNVEV (reference sequence). The CDR3 is 14 residues long. CDR3 bases: TGTGCCAGCCATGACAGGGGAAACCCGTACGAGCAGTACTTC. Translation: CASHDRGNPYEQYF.

This chain connects TRBV7-2 to TRBJ2-3; 10 bases agree with TRBD2. This CDR3 comprises 16 residues. The V gene end was trimmed by 1 base and the J gene end by 6 bases; junction bases not matched to a gene: 7. The germline CDR1 and CDR2 sequences are SGHTA and FQGNSA. DNA for the CDR3: TGTGCCAGCAGCTTAGTTCCCCTAGCGGGAGAGGATACGCAGTATTTT. It yields the protein CASSLVPLAGEDTQYF.

This chain connects TRBV19 to TRBJ1-3, with 8 nucleotides matching TRBD1. The V gene's germline CDR1 is LNHDA and CDR2 SQIVND (reference sequence). This CDR3 is built from 15 residues. Losses at the gene ends were 4 bases for V and 2 bases for J; bases not matched to a gene: 4. DNA of the CDR3: TGTGCCAGTAGTAATACCAGGGGGCCTGGAAACACCATATATTTT. Protein: CASSNTRGPGNTIYF.

The chain combines TRBV19 with TRBJ2-5, with TRBD1 matching 7 bases. From germline, CDR1 is LNHDA and CDR2 SQIVND (reference sequence). V dropped 10 bases and J dropped 5; count of bases not matched to a gene: 10. The CDR3 contains 13 residues. The CDR3 sequence: CATRPTGLETQYF. For the CDR3, the DNA is TGTGCCACCCGACCGACAGGGTTGGAGACCCAGTACTTC. The whole variable domain, remainder taken from reference TRBV19 and TRBJ2-5, is DGGITQSPKYLFRKEGQNVTLSCEQNLNHDAMYWYRQDPGQGLRLIYYSQIVNDFQKGDIAEGYSVSREKKESFPLTVTSAQKNPTAFYLCATRPTGLETQYFGPGTRLLVL.

The rearrangement joins TRBV5-4 to TRBJ2-7; TRBD1 aligns across 11 bases. Germline trimming cut 3 bases from V and 3 bases from J; bases unmatched to any gene: 2. Germline values: CDR1 SGHNT, CDR2 YYREEE (reference sequence). There are 14 residues in the CDR3. The CDR3 nucleotides read TGTGCCAGCAGCTACGGGACAGGGGGCTACGAGCAGTACTTC. Translating it yields CASSYGTGGYEQYF.

This clone appeared a single time. The V call is TRBV10-3, the J call TRBJ2-2, with 8 positions matching TRBD2. Per germline, CDR1 ENHRY and CDR2 SYGVKD. This CDR3 spans 14 amino acids. V was clipped by 9 bases and J by 7 bases; unmatched bases: 10. Written as DNA, the CDR3 is TGTGCCATGGGGACCGAGCGGGAGATCGGGGAGCTGTTTTTT. Its protein product is CAMGTEREIGELFF.

This chain joins TRBV28 and TRBJ1-2; D gene uncertain. V dropped 6 bases and J dropped 7 bases, with 12 bases sitting between them. This CDR3 is built from 12 residues. CDR1 and CDR2 from the germline V gene are MDHEN and SYDVKM. The CDR3 DNA sequence: TGTGCCAGCAGACCGGGAGGGTTTGGCTACACCTTC. It translates to CASRPGGFGYTF.

A remark on this clone: The sample carries other DNA sequences with the same CDR3. This chain joins TRBV28 and TRBJ1-2, with D possibly TRBD1 on 5 matching bases. CDR3 size: 13 residues. The ends were cut back, 3 bases at V and 4 bases at J, with 9 bases in the middle. From germline, CDR1 is MDHEN and CDR2 SYDVKM. The CDR3 nucleotides are TGTGCCAGCAGTTTTAGGGGCTTCTATGGCTACACCTTC. The encoded protein is CASSFRGFYGYTF.

V gene TRBV4-1 combines with J gene TRBJ2-2, with TRBD2 matching over 7 bases. With 2 bases clipped from V and 5 bases from J, the junction kept 8 bases outside the gene matches. Germline V gene sequence: CDR1 MGHRA, CDR2 YSYEKL. The CDR3 covers 16 residues. CDR3 DNA sequence: TGCGCCAGCAGCCAACCGATGGGGGGGGATACCGGGGAGCTGTTTTTT. Its translation is CASSQPMGGDTGELFF.

J is TRBJ2-7 and V is TRBV28; 9 nucleotides agree with TRBD1. The CDR3 is 14 amino acids. CDR1 and CDR2 from the germline V gene are MDHEN and SYDVKM. The ends lost 7 bases at V and 3 bases at J; junction bases unmatched: 7. CDR3 region: CASTNRDRDYEQYF. The CDR3 DNA sequence: TGTGCCAGCACAAACCGGGACAGGGACTACGAGCAGTACTTC.

This clone was counted once. J is TRBJ2-7 and V is TRBV6-5; 7 bases match TRBD2. The CDR3 contains 14 residues. With 4 bases clipped from V and 6 bases from J, the junction kept 9 bases outside the gene matches. CDR1 is MNHEY, CDR2 SVGAGI, per germline. CDR3 region: CASSFGAGNSEQYF. CDR3 nucleotide sequence: TGTGCCAGCAGTTTTGGAGCGGGAAATTCCGAGCAGTACTTC.

The CDR3 DNA follows: TGTGCCAGCAGCTTAGTTCCTAGCGGGAGCTACGAGCAGTACTTC. Translating it yields CASSLVPSGSYEQYF. The rearrangement uses TRBV5-5 and TRBJ2-7; 10 positions match TRBD2. The CDR3 loop spans 15 amino acids. With V trimmed by 2 bases and J by 3 bases, 5 bases remained unmatched. Germline values: CDR1 SGHKS, CDR2 YYEKEE (reference sequence).